This is a list of T cell receptor beta chains from one sample in a study of blood T cell repertoires in COVID-19. Using immunoSEQ multiplex PCR, the repertoire was profiled, and TCRdb retains in-frame clones only, with some absent. Of hundreds of thousands of clones in the sample, over 80% were seen once. The source material was peripheral blood. These receptors all stem from a woman younger than 30 with acute or convalescent COVID-19. CDR3s include the opening cysteine and the closing phenylalanine or tryptophan. The D gene is left open where the match is weak. Clone size is shown for a subset of rows, as once, few, many or a class of expanded clone.

D: TRBD2
size: .
J: TRBJ2-5
V: TRBV3-1/TRBV3-2
DNA: TGTGCCAGCAGCCTTGGACTAGCGGGGGGTGTAGGGTACTTC
CDR3: CASSLGLAGGVGYF

D: .
size: .
J: TRBJ2-6
V: TRBV3-1/TRBV3-2
DNA: TGTGCCAGCAGCCAAGAGAGGGTCGGAGGGGCCAACGTCCTGACTTTC
CDR3: CASSQERVGGANVLTF

D: TRBD1
size: once
J: TRBJ2-7
V: TRBV13
DNA: TGTGCCAGCAGCTTAGCCGGGACAGGGGGACTCGAGCAGTACTTC
CDR3: CASSLAGTGGLEQYF

D: .
size: once
J: TRBJ1-3
V: TRBV11-2
DNA: TGTGCCAGCAGCCGAACCCGCAAAGAGGAGGGGAGGCGAGGAAACACCATATATTTT
CDR3: CASSRTRKEEGRRGNTIYF

D: TRBD1
size: .
J: TRBJ2-1
V: TRBV4-1
DNA: TGCGCCAGCAGCCACCCCCCGGCCGGACAGGGTTACAATGAGCAGTTCTTC
CDR3: CASSHPPAGQGYNEQFF

D: .
size: .
J: TRBJ1-2
V: TRBV12-3/TRBV12-4
DNA: TGTGCCGGCAGCTTAACAGCTTACTATGGCTACACCTTC
CDR3: CAGSLTAYYGYTF

D: .
size: .
J: TRBJ1-4
V: TRBV7-9
DNA: TGTGCCACCTCCGAGGGAAGATATGCAACTAATGAAAAACTGTTTTTT
CDR3: CATSEGRYATNEKLFF

D: TRBD1
size: .
J: TRBJ2-3
V: TRBV5-1
DNA: TGCGCCAGCAGGCTCCGGGGGGACAGGGGAGATACGCAGTATTTT
CDR3: CASRLRGDRGDTQYF

D: .
size: .
J: TRBJ1-5
V: TRBV12-3/TRBV12-4
DNA: TGTGCCAGCCGGAGTGATAGCAATCAGCCCCAGCATTTT
CDR3: CASRSDSNQPQHF

D: TRBD2
size: once
J: TRBJ2-7
V: TRBV29-1
DNA: TGCAGCGTGGGGGGGCTAGCGGGCTCCTACGAGCAGTACTTC
CDR3: CSVGGLAGSYEQYF

D: .
size: .
J: TRBJ1-6
V: TRBV6-2/TRBV6-3
DNA: TGTGCCAGCAGTTATGAGGGAGGTAATTCACCCCTCCACTTT
CDR3: CASSYEGGNSPLHF

D: .
size: .
J: TRBJ1-1
V: TRBV14
DNA: TGTGCCAGCAGCCCTAACACAGGCATGAACACTGAAGCTTTCTTT
CDR3: CASSPNTGMNTEAFF

D: TRBD1
size: .
J: TRBJ1-5
V: TRBV19
DNA: TGTGCCAGTAGGGACACCCAGGGGGATAATCAGCCCCAGCATTTT
CDR3: CASRDTQGDNQPQHF

D: .
size: .
J: TRBJ1-5
V: TRBV28
DNA: TGTGCCAGCAGTCCCCAAAAGGGGCGCGCCGTTCAGCCCCAGCATTTT
CDR3: CASSPQKGRAVQPQHF

D: .
size: .
J: TRBJ1-1
V: TRBV30
DNA: TGTGCCTGGAGCTACAGGACAGAGAACACTGAAGCTTTCTTT
CDR3: CAWSYRTENTEAFF

D: .
size: .
J: TRBJ1-5
V: TRBV30
DNA: TGTGCCTGGAAGGACCGACCGGGGAGCAATCAGCCCCAGCATTTT
CDR3: CAWKDRPGSNQPQHF

D: TRBD1
size: .
J: TRBJ1-6
V: TRBV3-1/TRBV3-2
DNA: TGTGCCAGCAGCCAAAAGGGGGCCAGGGGGAATTCACCCCTCCACTTT
CDR3: CASSQKGARGNSPLHF

D: TRBD2
size: .
J: TRBJ2-5
V: TRBV6-1
DNA: TGTGCCAGCAGTGAAGGCCCCGGGACTAGCGGAGAGACCCAGTACTTC
CDR3: CASSEGPGTSGETQYF

D: TRBD1
size: .
J: TRBJ2-1
V: TRBV6-5
DNA: TGTGCCAGCAGTTCAGGACAGGGGTTGGACGATGAGCAGTTCTTC
CDR3: CASSSGQGLDDEQFF

D: TRBD1
size: .
J: TRBJ1-3
V: TRBV6-5
DNA: TGTGCCAGCAGTCCGCAGGGGGTCTCTGGAAACACCATATATTTT
CDR3: CASSPQGVSGNTIYF

D: .
size: .
J: TRBJ1-2
V: TRBV5-4
DNA: TGTGCCAGCAGCCTGGGACCCGAGGACTATGGCTACACCTTC
CDR3: CASSLGPEDYGYTF

D: .
size: .
J: TRBJ2-7
V: TRBV6-2/TRBV6-3
DNA: TGTGCCAGCAGTGGTTCGGGTCCAGAGTCCTACGAGCAGTACTTC
CDR3: CASSGSGPESYEQYF

D: .
size: .
J: TRBJ1-2
V: TRBV4-1
DNA: TGCGCCAGCAGCCAATACATGGGACATGGCTATGGCTACACCTTC
CDR3: CASSQYMGHGYGYTF

D: .
size: .
J: TRBJ1-1
V: TRBV4-3
DNA: TGCGCCAGCAGCCAAGATTCTAGAGGGACTGAAGCTTTCTTT
CDR3: CASSQDSRGTEAFF

D: .
size: .
J: TRBJ1-1
V: TRBV5-1
DNA: TGCGCCAGCAGCTTGGGACACTTCGGGAACACTGAAGCTTTCTTT
CDR3: CASSLGHFGNTEAFF

D: TRBD2
size: .
J: TRBJ2-7
V: TRBV3-1/TRBV3-2
DNA: TGTGCCAGCAGCGCACCCCTCGGACTAGCGGCAACCTACGAGCAGTACTTC
CDR3: CASSAPLGLAATYEQYF

D: .
size: .
J: TRBJ1-3
V: TRBV14
DNA: TGTGCCAGCAGCCAAGAGGTCACAGGGAGGGTGTTCGCCGGAAACACCATATATTTT
CDR3: CASSQEVTGRVFAGNTIYF

D: TRBD2
size: .
J: TRBJ2-7
V: TRBV19
DNA: TGTGCCAGTAGTGGGCCGGGACTAGCGCCCTACGAGCAGTACTTC
CDR3: CASSGPGLAPYEQYF

D: TRBD1
size: .
J: TRBJ1-2
V: TRBV29-1
DNA: TGCAGCGTTGTGGGTACGGGGACAGGTTTATATGGCTACACCTTC
CDR3: CSVVGTGTGLYGYTF

D: .
size: .
J: TRBJ2-7
V: TRBV3-1/TRBV3-2
DNA: TGTGCCAGCAGCCCAACATTTGGAGCCTACGAGCAGTACTTC
CDR3: CASSPTFGAYEQYF

D: .
size: .
J: TRBJ1-1
V: TRBV30
DNA: TGTGCCGAGAGCGAGGCGGGGGACACTGAAGCTTTCTTT
CDR3: CAESEAGDTEAFF

D: .
size: .
J: TRBJ2-1
V: TRBV25-1
DNA: TGTGCCAGCAGTTTACGACTTTACGACTACAATGAGCAGTTCTTC
CDR3: CASSLRLYDYNEQFF

D: TRBD1
size: few
J: TRBJ1-2
V: TRBV27
DNA: TGTGCCAGCAGTTTCCAGACAGGGGACTATGGCTACACCTTC
CDR3: CASSFQTGDYGYTF

D: TRBD2
size: .
J: TRBJ2-3
V: TRBV29-1
DNA: TGCAGCGTTGTACTAGCGGGGCCCTCTAGCACAGATACGCAGTATTTT
CDR3: CSVVLAGPSSTDTQYF

D: TRBD1
size: .
J: TRBJ1-6
V: TRBV5-1
DNA: TGCGCCAGTAGTCGACAGGGAGATAATTCACCCCTCCACTTT
CDR3: CASSRQGDNSPLHF

D: .
size: .
J: TRBJ1-2
V: TRBV19
DNA: TGTGCCAGTACCCCTGAGAGGGGAGGGCTAAAGGGCTACACCTTC
CDR3: CASTPERGGLKGYTF

D: .
size: .
J: TRBJ1-5
V: TRBV30
DNA: TGTGCCTGGAACAGGGTTGGGCAGCCCCAGCATTTT
CDR3: CAWNRVGQPQHF

D: TRBD2
size: .
J: TRBJ2-7
V: TRBV28
DNA: TGTGCCAGCAGTTTGGGAGGGGTGTCCTACGAGCAGTACTTC
CDR3: CASSLGGVSYEQYF

D: .
size: .
J: TRBJ2-1
V: TRBV6-1
DNA: TGTGCCAGCAGTGATCACCAACTCTCATACAATGAGCAGTTCTTC
CDR3: CASSDHQLSYNEQFF

D: TRBD2
size: .
J: TRBJ2-7
V: TRBV3-1/TRBV3-2
DNA: TGTGCCAGCAGCCAAACAACAGCAAATAGCGGGGGTTTACCCTACGAGCAGTACTTC
CDR3: CASSQTTANSGGLPYEQYF